This is a list of T cell receptor beta chains from one sample in a study of cytomegalovirus exposure and HLA in healthy donors. The table came from immunoSEQ multiplex PCR; TCRdb's copy has only in-frame clones and leaves some out. The repertoire holds approximately 96,000 clones, roughly 70% seen once, with 1.8% in the top ten. The material sequenced was PBMCs. The receptors derive from a male donor in good health and CMV-seronegative. Each CDR3 is given with its conserved first and last residue. The D gene is left open where the match is weak. Some rows mark clone size as missing; the rest say once, few, many or name a class of expanded clone.

v_call	j_call	clone_size	d_call	cdr3_aa	cdr3_nt
TRBV28	TRBJ1-1	-	-	CASSAGYRQAEAFF	TGTGCCAGCAGTGCTGGTTACAGGCAGGCTGAAGCTTTCTTT
TRBV2	TRBJ1-2	-	TRBD1	CASRKKGQGLFGYTF	TGTGCCAGCAGGAAGAAGGGACAGGGGCTGTTTGGCTACACCTTC
TRBV30	TRBJ2-1	once	TRBD2	CAQREANNEQFF	TGTGCTCAACGGGAGGCCAACAATGAGCAGTTCTTC
TRBV27	TRBJ2-1	-	TRBD1	CASSPWTGRVNEQFF	TGTGCCAGCAGTCCCTGGACAGGGCGGGTCAATGAGCAGTTCTTC
TRBV4-2	TRBJ1-1	-	TRBD1	CASSQGTGLWTEAFF	TGTGCCAGCAGCCAAGGGACAGGACTTTGGACTGAAGCTTTCTTT
TRBV6-5	TRBJ2-1	-	TRBD2	CASSYSSRTSDNEQFF	TGTGCCAGCAGTTACAGTTCCCGGACTAGCGACAATGAGCAGTTCTTC
TRBV28	TRBJ1-5	-	-	CASKLGLSRPQHF	TGTGCCAGCAAGCTGGGGCTATCACGACCCCAGCATTTT
TRBV29-1	TRBJ1-1	-	TRBD1	CSGGTVGEAFF	TGCAGCGGCGGGACAGTCGGTGAAGCTTTCTTT
TRBV19	TRBJ1-1	-	-	CASSIRPGGQNTEAFF	TGTGCCAGTAGTATACGGCCGGGGGGACAGAACACTGAAGCTTTCTTT
TRBV27	TRBJ2-7	few	-	CASSLTTRQASSYEQYF	TGTGCCAGCAGTTTGACCACCCGACAAGCCAGCTCCTACGAGCAGTACTTC
TRBV7-9	TRBJ2-3	few	TRBD1	CASSFWTGAFTDTQYF	TGTGCCAGCAGCTTTTGGACAGGCGCCTTCACAGATACGCAGTATTTT
TRBV6-1	TRBJ1-4	-	TRBD1	CASGTATEEKLFF	TGTGCCAGCGGGACAGCCACGGAAGAAAAACTGTTTTTT
TRBV7-9	TRBJ2-1	-	-	CASSARTGTYNEQFF	TGTGCCAGCAGCGCCAGAACAGGGACCTACAATGAGCAGTTCTTC
TRBV27	TRBJ2-1	-	TRBD2	CASRASTGQASGRANEQFF	TGTGCCAGCAGGGCCTCCACCGGACAGGCTAGCGGGAGAGCCAATGAGCAGTTCTTC
TRBV7-9	TRBJ1-2	-	-	CASSLGTGTSNGYTF	TGTGCCAGCAGCTTAGGAACAGGTACTTCAAATGGCTACACCTTC
TRBV5-1	TRBJ1-4	-	TRBD1	CASSSGQGFEKLFF	TGCGCCAGCAGCTCGGGACAGGGGTTTGAAAAACTGTTTTTT
TRBV2	TRBJ1-5	-	-	CASRLKNQPQHF	TGTGCCAGCAGACTTAAAAATCAGCCCCAGCATTTT
TRBV27	TRBJ1-5	-	TRBD1	CASSSWTGGQPQHF	TGTGCCAGCAGTTCCTGGACAGGGGGGCAGCCCCAGCATTTT
TRBV7-9	TRBJ2-7	once	-	CASSPEPLSPHEQYF	TGTGCCAGCAGCCCAGAACCCCTCTCCCCTCACGAGCAGTACTTC
TRBV28	TRBJ1-5	-	-	CASSPQGYQPQHF	TGTGCCAGCAGTCCACAGGGATATCAGCCCCAGCATTTT
TRBV27	TRBJ2-1	-	-	CASSLRGRSGSYEQFF	TGTGCCAGCAGTTTACGAGGGCGTTCGGGGTCCTATGAGCAGTTCTTC
TRBV10-3	TRBJ2-7	-	-	CAISGISGARYEQYF	TGTGCCATCAGTGGAATTAGCGGAGCTCGATACGAGCAGTACTTC
TRBV4-1	TRBJ2-3	once	TRBD1	CASSQSGTGDTDTQYF	TGCGCCAGCAGCCAATCCGGGACAGGGGACACAGATACGCAGTATTTT
TRBV29-1	TRBJ2-7	-	TRBD1	CSVGQGRWNEQYF	TGCAGCGTTGGACAGGGGCGATGGAACGAGCAGTACTTC
TRBV19	TRBJ2-2	-	TRBD2	CASISAGGTGELFF	TGTGCCAGTATATCGGCGGGAGGCACCGGGGAGCTGTTTTTT
TRBV5-4	TRBJ2-7	-	-	CASSLGVSGFSEQYF	TGTGCCAGCAGCTTGGGGGTTAGCGGCTTCTCCGAGCAGTACTTC
TRBV7-4	TRBJ1-2	-	-	CAPSFEGVTRWDYGYTF	TGTGCCCCCTCTTTTGAGGGGGTGACCCGCTGGGACTATGGCTACACCTTC
TRBV18	TRBJ2-5	-	-	CASSPGGRRGETQYF	TGTGCCAGCTCACCGGGAGGCAGGCGGGGAGAGACCCAGTACTTC
TRBV6-4	TRBJ2-2	-	TRBD2	CASSAVIVGREKRNTGELFF	TGTGCCAGCAGTGCCGTGATCGTTGGGAGGGAGAAGAGGAACACCGGGGAGCTGTTTTTT
TRBV19	TRBJ2-5	once	TRBD1	CASRTTGEETQYF	TGTGCCAGTAGAACGACAGGGGAGGAGACCCAGTACTTC
TRBV5-1	TRBJ2-7	-	-	CASSLAELYPEQYF	TGCGCCAGCAGCTTGGCCGAGCTTTACCCCGAGCAGTACTTC
TRBV27	TRBJ2-7	-	-	CASSSWAGYEQYF	TGTGCCAGCAGTTCCTGGGCGGGCTACGAGCAGTACTTC
TRBV7-2	TRBJ2-3	few	TRBD2	CASSLAAGGSTQYF	TGTGCCAGCAGCTTAGCAGCGGGAGGAAGTACGCAGTATTTT
TRBV30	TRBJ1-4	-	-	CAWSWRVPPTEEKLFF	TGTGCCTGGAGTTGGAGAGTCCCACCCACGGAGGAAAAACTGTTTTTT
TRBV28	TRBJ1-1	-	-	CASSLDARVIDTEAFF	TGTGCCAGCAGTTTAGATGCGAGGGTTATTGATACTGAAGCTTTCTTT
TRBV4-1	TRBJ2-1	-	-	CASSLRVSSRTDGIF	TGCGCCAGCAGCCTAAGAGTCTCTAGCCGGACGGACGGTATCTTC
TRBV4-2	TRBJ1-1	-	-	CASSQDQGRVSEAFF	TGTGCCAGCAGCCAAGATCAGGGGCGGGTCTCTGAAGCTTTCTTT
TRBV9	TRBJ2-5	-	TRBD1	CASSVVGQGQETQYF	TGTGCCAGCAGCGTAGTCGGACAGGGCCAAGAGACCCAGTACTTC
TRBV28	TRBJ2-7	few	-	CASSLSSSSYEQYF	TGTGCCAGCAGTTTGAGCAGTAGCAGCTACGAGCAGTACTTC
TRBV28	TRBJ1-1	few	TRBD1	CASSSTGRAFF	TGTGCCAGCAGTTCGACAGGGAGAGCTTTCTTT
TRBV19	TRBJ2-2	few	TRBD1	CASSLFGTGTTGELFF	TGTGCCAGTAGTCTTTTCGGGACAGGAACCACCGGGGAGCTGTTTTTT
TRBV6-1	TRBJ1-5	-	-	CATSGWRNQPQHF	TGTGCCACCAGTGGTTGGAGAAATCAGCCCCAGCATTTT
TRBV5-4	TRBJ2-3	-	-	CASSRPFREATDTQYF	TGTGCCAGCAGCCGCCCCTTTAGAGAGGCGACAGATACGCAGTATTTT
TRBV6-1	TRBJ1-1	-	-	CASSLAFNKAFF	TGTGCCTCGAGCTTAGCCTTCAACAAAGCTTTCTTT
TRBV29-1	TRBJ2-1	-	TRBD1	CSVEPGQGEKQFF	TGCAGCGTGGAACCCGGACAGGGGGAAAAGCAGTTCTTC